This is a list of T cell receptor beta chains from one sample in a study of cytomegalovirus exposure and HLA in healthy donors. Data came from immunoSEQ multiplex PCR; TCRdb stores just in-frame clones and leaves some out. Altogether roughly 200,000 clones are present, roughly 80% being singletons, with the ten largest covering 2.5% to 3%. Sequencing was carried out using PBMCs. The receptors stem from a female donor in good health and CMV-seronegative. CDR3s include the opening cysteine and the closing phenylalanine or tryptophan. A D gene is named only where the DNA matches it firmly. Rows may omit the clone size; those that give it use once, few, many or a size class.

j_call | d_call | clone_size | cdr3_length | v_call | cdr3_nt | cdr3_aa
TRBJ2-7 | - | - | 14 | TRBV28 | TGTGCCAGCAGTTTGCCAGTCCACCCCTACGAGCAGTACTTC | CASSLPVHPYEQYF
TRBJ2-1 | TRBD2 | - | 13 | TRBV6-5 | TGTGCCACCCTAGCGGGAGCAGGTAATGAGCAGTTCTTC | CATLAGAGNEQFF
TRBJ2-5 | - | - | 15 | TRBV7-9 | TGTGCCAGCAGCCGTCAAGAGACCGAGAGAGGTACCCAGTACTTC | CASSRQETERGTQYF
TRBJ1-2 | - | - | 14 | TRBV19 | TGTGCCAGTAGTCACCGGGACACAATCGGCGGCTACACCTTC | CASSHRDTIGGYTF
TRBJ2-2 | - | - | 13 | TRBV6-1 | TGTGCCAGCATCGCGGGGGCCTGGGGGGAGCTGTTTTTT | CASIAGAWGELFF
TRBJ1-5 | TRBD1 | once | 14 | TRBV30 | TGTGCAGGGACCGGGACAGGGAGCCATCAGCCCCAGCATTTT | CAGTGTGSHQPQHF
TRBJ2-7 | - | - | 16 | TRBV7-8 | TGTGCCAGCAGTTTCATGGCGGCGGGAAATTCCTACGAGCAGTACTTC | CASSFMAAGNSYEQYF
TRBJ2-5 | - | - | 13 | TRBV27 | TGTGCCAGCAGTTTAAATCGCGAAGAGACCCAGTACTTC | CASSLNREETQYF
TRBJ2-1 | - | - | 15 | TRBV28 | TGTGCCAGCAGTTTACGTCTGGGGGCCTTGGGTGAGCAGTTCTTC | CASSLRLGALGEQFF
TRBJ2-1 | TRBD1 | - | 16 | TRBV7-9 | TGTGCCAGCAGCTTAGGACAGGGAGATTTCTACAATGAGCAGTTCTTC | CASSLGQGDFYNEQFF
TRBJ2-2 | - | - | 17 | TRBV6-1 | TGTGCCAGCAGTGAATCAGATTTTAGGAGGAGATCCGGGGAGCTGTTTTTT | CASSESDFRRRSGELFF
TRBJ1-2 | TRBD1 | - | 16 | TRBV28 | TGTGCCAGCAGTTACCCCGCACAGGGGCAAAGCTATGGCTACACCTTC | CASSYPAQGQSYGYTF
TRBJ2-1 | TRBD2 | - | 19 | TRBV18 | TGTGCCAGCTCACCGCAACCCCCTTCCCTAGCGGGGGGAAGCAATGAGCAGTTCTTC | CASSPQPPSLAGGSNEQFF
TRBJ2-7 | - | - | 13 | TRBV4-1 | TGCGCCAGCAGCCGGGGGGGCCTCTACGAGCAGTACTTC | CASSRGGLYEQYF
TRBJ2-1 | TRBD2 | - | 15 | TRBV9 | TGTGCCAGCAGCGTAGTTCCTAGCGGCAACAATGAGCAGTTCTTC | CASSVVPSGNNEQFF
TRBJ1-2 | - | - | 15 | TRBV6-6 | TGTGCCAGCAGTTACTCGGCAGGGCAGGGCTATGGCTACACCTTC | CASSYSAGQGYGYTF
TRBJ1-2 | - | - | 13 | TRBV27 | TGTGCCAGCAGTCCCTCCATCAGTTCAGGCTACACCTTC | CASSPSISSGYTF
TRBJ2-6 | - | - | 18 | TRBV19 | TGTGCCAGTAGGGTGGTGGGGGGAGGACATTCTGGGGCCAACGTCCTGACTTTC | CASRVVGGGHSGANVLTF
TRBJ2-3 | - | - | 14 | TRBV5-8 | TGTGCCAGCAGCTTGGGAACAGCCACAGATACGCAGTATTTT | CASSLGTATDTQYF
TRBJ1-5 | - | - | 14 | TRBV18 | TGTGCCAGCTCACCTCAGGGCCGCAATCAGCCCCAGCATTTT | CASSPQGRNQPQHF
TRBJ1-6 | - | - | 14 | TRBV9 | TGTGCCAGCAGCGTAGCTTTCGGGGAGTCACCCCTCCACTTT | CASSVAFGESPLHF
TRBJ1-2 | - | - | 14 | TRBV5-1 | TGCGCCAGCAGCTTGGATCCAGGAAACTATGGCTACACCTTC | CASSLDPGNYGYTF
TRBJ1-1 | TRBD1 | - | 16 | TRBV6-5 | TGTGCCAGCAGTTACCTCCTGACAGGGGACGGCACTGAAGCTTTCTTT | CASSYLLTGDGTEAFF
TRBJ1-6 | TRBD1 | - | 15 | TRBV25-1 | TGTGCCAGCAGTGAACCCCGACAGGGAGCTTCACCCCTCCACTTT | CASSEPRQGASPLHF
TRBJ2-5 | - | - | 13 | TRBV28 | TGTGCCAGCAGTTTAACTAGCCCGGAGACCCAGTACTTC | CASSLTSPETQYF
TRBJ2-6 | - | - | 15 | TRBV18 | TGTGCCAGCTCACGAGATGCGGCTGGGGCCAACGTCCTGACTTTC | CASSRDAAGANVLTF
TRBJ2-7 | TRBD1 | - | 17 | TRBV28 | TGTGCCAGCAGTTTAGACAAATGGACAGGCGGCACCTACGAGCAGTACTTC | CASSLDKWTGGTYEQYF
TRBJ1-2 | TRBD1 | - | 18 | TRBV4-1 | TGCGCCAGCAGCCAAGATCCCACAGGGGACGGGGCTAACTATGGCTACACCTTC | CASSQDPTGDGANYGYTF
TRBJ1-5 | - | - | 15 | TRBV7-2 | TGTGCCAGCAGCTTATCCGCAGGGGGCAATCAGCCCCAGCATTTT | CASSLSAGGNQPQHF
TRBJ1-1 | - | - | 14 | TRBV29-1 | TGCAGCGTTGTCTCCCCTCGACTGGGTACTGAAGCTTTCTTT | CSVVSPRLGTEAFF
TRBJ2-7 | TRBD1 | - | 15 | TRBV9 | TGTGCCAGCAGCGTAGCCGGGACAGGTCCCTACGAGCAGTACTTC | CASSVAGTGPYEQYF
TRBJ2-3 | - | - | 16 | TRBV29-1 | TGCAGCGCAGAAGGGTTCGGGGGAAGCTTTACAGATACGCAGTATTTT | CSAEGFGGSFTDTQYF
TRBJ1-1 | - | - | 19 | TRBV2 | TGTGCCAGCAGTGAAGCGCTTCAGGGTGGGTTTCTTGGGGACACTGAAGCTTTCTTT | CASSEALQGGFLGDTEAFF
TRBJ2-2 | TRBD2 | - | 17 | TRBV28 | TGTGCCAGCAGTTTATCGGTAGCGGGAAGTAGCACCGGGGAGCTGTTTTTT | CASSLSVAGSSTGELFF
TRBJ2-1 | - | - | 14 | TRBV5-1 | TGCGCCAGCAGCTTCCCGGACACGCCTAATGAGCAGTTCTTC | CASSFPDTPNEQFF
TRBJ2-1 | TRBD1 | - | 18 | TRBV5-1 | TGCGCCAGCAGCTTGCAGGGGGAGGGGACAGGGGGCTACAATGAGCAGTTCTTC | CASSLQGEGTGGYNEQFF
TRBJ2-3 | TRBD1 | few | 13 | TRBV29-1 | TGCAGCGCCTGGACAGGGCGCACAGATACGCAGTATTTT | CSAWTGRTDTQYF
TRBJ2-7 | TRBD1 | - | 16 | TRBV11-2 | TGTGCCAGCAGCTCATTAACGGGACAGGGGACCTACGAGCAGTACTTC | CASSSLTGQGTYEQYF
TRBJ2-5 | TRBD2 | - | 15 | TRBV5-1 | TGCGCCAGCAGCTTGGTACTAGCGGGAGCAGAGACCCAGTACTTC | CASSLVLAGAETQYF
TRBJ2-1 | TRBD2 | - | 18 | TRBV29-1 | TGCAGCGTTGAAGGGGGACTAGCGGGCACGAGCTCCTACAATGAGCAGTTCTTC | CSVEGGLAGTSSYNEQFF
TRBJ2-1 | TRBD2 | few | 15 | TRBV7-9 | TGTGCCAGCAGCGGAACTAGCGGCTCCTACAATGAGCAGTTCTTC | CASSGTSGSYNEQFF
TRBJ2-7 | - | - | 12 | TRBV5-6 | TGTGCCAGCAGCTCTCCGGGCTACGAGCAGTACTTC | CASSSPGYEQYF
TRBJ2-1 | - | few | 16 | TRBV5-1 | TGCGCCAGCAGCTTGGGGTCGGGGGGCAGGGTTGGAGAGCAGTTCTTC | CASSLGSGGRVGEQFF
TRBJ1-4 | - | - | 15 | TRBV4-1 | TGCGCCAGCAGCCAATTCGGGGGTACTAATGAAAAACTGTTTTTT | CASSQFGGTNEKLFF
TRBJ1-3 | TRBD1 | - | 15 | TRBV7-2 | TGTGCCAGCAGCGAACAGGGGTTCGCTGGAAACACCATATATTTT | CASSEQGFAGNTIYF
TRBJ2-3 | - | - | 19 | TRBV4-1 | TGCGCCAGCAGCCACCCCCCCGGATCCCAGCGGGTTAGCACAGATACGCAGTATTTT | CASSHPPGSQRVSTDTQYF
TRBJ2-7 | TRBD1 | - | 13 | TRBV27 | TGTGCCAGCAGTGCGACAGGGTTGTACGAGCAGTACTTC | CASSATGLYEQYF
TRBJ1-2 | - | - | 16 | TRBV12-2 | TGTGCAAGTCGCTCCAGCCCGACAGGGTGGAACTATGGCTACACCTTC | CASRSSPTGWNYGYTF
TRBJ2-7 | - | - | 17 | TRBV2 | TGTGCCAGCAGTGAAGGCGCACCCGACAGGCTCTCCTACGAGCAGTACTTC | CASSEGAPDRLSYEQYF
TRBJ1-2 | - | once | 15 | TRBV11-3 | TGTGCCAGCAGCTTGAGTCCACAGGGAAACTATGGCTACACCTTC | CASSLSPQGNYGYTF
TRBJ1-2 | - | - | 16 | TRBV5-6 | TGTGCCAGCAGAGGCCTGGGGGGGGATAGGGGCTATGGCTACACCTTC | CASRGLGGDRGYGYTF
TRBJ2-7 | - | - | 12 | TRBV7-9 | TGTTCCAGCAGCTACGACAGCTACGAGCAGTACTTC | CSSSYDSYEQYF
TRBJ1-2 | - | - | 11 | TRBV29-1 | TGCAGCGTTGATCCAGGGGCTGGCTACACCTTC | CSVDPGAGYTF
TRBJ2-1 | TRBD2 | - | 19 | TRBV19 | TGTGCCAGTAGTAGCCCGAGGGCGCTAGCGGGAAGATCCTACAATGAGCAGTTCTTC | CASSSPRALAGRSYNEQFF
TRBJ1-5 | - | - | 15 | TRBV7-8 | TGTGCCAGCAGCTTAGTGGGGGGTTCCAATCAGCCCCAGCATTTT | CASSLVGGSNQPQHF
TRBJ2-5 | - | - | 14 | TRBV5-1 | TGCGCCAGCAGCCCCGCCGGGAACCAAGAGACCCAGTACTTC | CASSPAGNQETQYF
TRBJ1-6 | - | - | 16 | TRBV19 | TGTGCCAGTAGTCCCGACAGGCCCCCCTATAATTCACCCCTCCACTTT | CASSPDRPPYNSPLHF
TRBJ1-2 | - | once | 13 | TRBV6-1 | TGTGCCAGCAGGTCCGGGATTTTGGGTGGCTACACCTTC | CASRSGILGGYTF
TRBJ2-3 | TRBD2 | - | 14 | TRBV7-9 | TGTGCCAGCAGCTTAGGTACTAGCGGAGATACGCAGTATTTT | CASSLGTSGDTQYF